This record concerns one T cell receptor (beta chain) sequence. This record comes from a study of blood T cell repertoires in COVID-19. About the study: Sample material is recorded as cDNA or gDNA derived from T cells, B-cell-depleted T cells, or PBMCs.

TCRdb keeps only in-frame clones here, not all; method: immunoSEQ multiplex PCR. Found here are approximately 250,000 clones, around nine tenths of them singletons; the top ten hold around 5%. V dropped 5 bases and J dropped 7 bases, with 17 bases sitting between them. The CDR3 totals 14 residues. Looked up from germline, CDR1 is SGHVS and CDR2 is FNYEAQ. J is TRBJ1-1 and V is TRBV7-6; unclear D gene. This TCR was recovered from a woman in her sixties with COVID-19, enrolled during active disease. The source material was peripheral blood. The chain's CDR3 is CASSPDHGKREAFF. The CDR3 DNA reads as TGTGCCAGCAGCCCTGATCACGGTAAACGTGAAGCTTTCTTT.